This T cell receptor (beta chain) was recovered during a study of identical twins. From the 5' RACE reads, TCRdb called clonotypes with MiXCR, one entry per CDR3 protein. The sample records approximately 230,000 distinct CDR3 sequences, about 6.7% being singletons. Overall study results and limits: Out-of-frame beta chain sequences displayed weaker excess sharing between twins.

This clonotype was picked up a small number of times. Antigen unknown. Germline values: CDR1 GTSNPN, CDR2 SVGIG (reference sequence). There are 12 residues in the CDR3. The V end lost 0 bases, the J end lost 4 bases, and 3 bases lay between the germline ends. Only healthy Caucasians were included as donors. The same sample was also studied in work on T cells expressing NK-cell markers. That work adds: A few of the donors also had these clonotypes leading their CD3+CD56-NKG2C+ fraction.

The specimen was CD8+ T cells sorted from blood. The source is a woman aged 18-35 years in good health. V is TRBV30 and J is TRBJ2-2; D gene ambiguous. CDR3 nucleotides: TGTGCCTGGAGTGTACTCACCGGGGAGCTGTTTTTT. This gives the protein CAWSVLTGELFF.